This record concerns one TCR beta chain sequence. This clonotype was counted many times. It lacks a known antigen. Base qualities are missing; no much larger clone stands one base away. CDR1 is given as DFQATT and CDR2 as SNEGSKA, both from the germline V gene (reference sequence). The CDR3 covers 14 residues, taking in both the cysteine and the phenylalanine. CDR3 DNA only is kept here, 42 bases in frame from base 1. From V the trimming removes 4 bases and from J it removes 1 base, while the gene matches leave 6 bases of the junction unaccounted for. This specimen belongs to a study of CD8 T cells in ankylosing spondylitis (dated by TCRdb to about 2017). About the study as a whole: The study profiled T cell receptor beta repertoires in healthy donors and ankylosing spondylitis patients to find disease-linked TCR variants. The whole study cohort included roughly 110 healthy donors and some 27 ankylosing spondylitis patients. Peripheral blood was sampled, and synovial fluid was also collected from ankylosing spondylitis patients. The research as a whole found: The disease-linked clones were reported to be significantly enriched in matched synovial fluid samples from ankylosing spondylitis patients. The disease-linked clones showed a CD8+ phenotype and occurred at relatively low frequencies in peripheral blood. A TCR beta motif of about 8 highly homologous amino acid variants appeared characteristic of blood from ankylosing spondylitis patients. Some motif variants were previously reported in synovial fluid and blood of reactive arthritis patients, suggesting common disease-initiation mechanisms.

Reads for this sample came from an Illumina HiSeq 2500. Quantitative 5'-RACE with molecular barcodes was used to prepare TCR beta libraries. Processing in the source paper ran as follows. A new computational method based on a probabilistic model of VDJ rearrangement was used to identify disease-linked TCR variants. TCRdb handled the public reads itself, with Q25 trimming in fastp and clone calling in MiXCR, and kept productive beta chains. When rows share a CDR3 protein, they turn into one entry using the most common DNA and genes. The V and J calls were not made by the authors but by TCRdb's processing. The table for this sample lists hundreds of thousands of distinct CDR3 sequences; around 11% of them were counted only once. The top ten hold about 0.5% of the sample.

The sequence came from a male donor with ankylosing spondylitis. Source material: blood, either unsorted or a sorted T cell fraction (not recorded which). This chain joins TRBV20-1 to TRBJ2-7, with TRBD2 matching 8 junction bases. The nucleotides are TGCAGTGCTACCCCGGGAGGGCTATCCTACGAGCAGTACTTC. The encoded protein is CSATPGGLSYEQYF.